This TCR beta chain came from a study of blood T cell repertoires in COVID-19 (dated by TCRdb to about 2020). With respect to the entire study: Samples covering the acute and convalescent phases of COVID-19 were provided by collaborators in the United States, Italy and Spain. The prospective study material was composed of cDNA or gDNA derived from T cells, B-cell-depleted T cells, or PBMCs. Where HLA class I and class II types were available, the types were taken from metadata supplied by the sample provider, not from assay-based typing. Samples came from the ongoing ImmuneRACE study (first 160 participants) plus 1,254 subjects from 6 global collaborators. A freely available public database, intended as a resource for researchers studying the immune response to SARS-CoV-2, is where the repertoires were released. Sample metadata almost always included a de-identified subject ID, COVID-19 status, age in years and sex. The dataset comprised deeply sampled blood TCRbeta repertoires from subjects exposed to, actively infected with, or recovered from COVID-19.

The collaborating institutions used their own protocols to collect whole blood in K2EDTA tubes. For TCRbeta analysis, collaborator samples were shipped as frozen whole blood, as isolated PBMCs, or as DNA extracted from either sample type. With respect to this clone: Its antigen remains unidentified. No much larger clone is present one base from it, and per-base qualities are unavailable.

TCRbeta CDR3 regions were amplified from genomic DNA by means of the immunoSEQ Assay, a bias-controlled multiplex PCR. The authors' pipeline ran thus. The number of nucleated cells in each sample was estimated from the amplification of reference gene primers within the assay. To quantify the absolute abundance of each unique TCRbeta CDR3 rearrangement, sequence reads were collapsed and filtered. For each sample, productive Simpson clonality was calculated as the square root of Simpson's diversity index across productive rearrangements. TCRdb provides this immuneACCESS table in a form limited to in-frame rearrangements. Some clones are lacking; in checked studies, under half of them reflect an unresolved V gene, and why the rest are absent is not known. The V and J calls and clone size were taken over from that table, and D and trimming were inferred from the DNA. For this sample there are about 440,000 clones; around 89% appear just once. The biggest ten clones account for 4.3% of the sample.

V lost 1 base and J lost 5 bases, and the count of bases not matched to a germline gene is 3. The germline V gene gives CDR1 as SGHRS and CDR2 as YFSETQ. The CDR3 starts with the cysteine, ends with the phenylalanine, and has 16 residues. Solely the CDR3 DNA is kept, with 48 bases framed from the first base. The research as a whole found: The quantity of clinical and demographic metadata differed by source and by participant and was supplied without curation.

The source material was peripheral blood. The receptor was derived from a young woman with acute or convalescent COVID-19. Recombination joined TRBV5-1 with TRBJ2-2, with 12 junctional bases fitting TRBD2. This receptor carries the CDR3 CASSLLTSGGTGELFF. Read as DNA, the sequence is TGCGCCAGCAGCTTGCTGACTAGCGGGGGTACCGGGGAGCTGTTTTTT.